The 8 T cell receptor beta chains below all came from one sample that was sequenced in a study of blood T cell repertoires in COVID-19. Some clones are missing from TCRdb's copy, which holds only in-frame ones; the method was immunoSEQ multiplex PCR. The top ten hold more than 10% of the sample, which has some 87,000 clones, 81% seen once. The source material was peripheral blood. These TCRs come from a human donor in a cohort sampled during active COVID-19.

The CDR3 region is CASEGVVRSNTGELFF. The CDR3 DNA follows: TGTGCCTCGGAGGGTGTGGTTCGTAGTAACACCGGGGAGCTGTTTTTT. The rearrangement uses TRBV30 and TRBJ2-2, with D maybe TRBD2 (6 bases). The CDR3 sequence is 16 residues long. V shed 7 bases and J shed 2 bases, with 20 bases lying between them. Germline CDR1 and CDR2: GTSNPN and SVGIG (reference sequence).

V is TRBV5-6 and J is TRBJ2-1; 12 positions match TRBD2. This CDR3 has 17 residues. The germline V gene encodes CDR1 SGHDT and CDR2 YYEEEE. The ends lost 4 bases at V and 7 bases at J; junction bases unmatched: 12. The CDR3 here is CASSNPPLAGGLNEQFF. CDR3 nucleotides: TGTGCCAGCAGCAATCCCCCACTAGCGGGGGGACTTAATGAGCAGTTCTTC. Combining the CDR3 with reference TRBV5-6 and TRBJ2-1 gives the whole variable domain DAGVTQSPTHLIKTRGQQVTLRCSPKSGHDTVSWYQQALGQGPQFIFQYYEEEERQRGNFPDRFSGHQFPNYSSELNVNALLLGDSALYLCASSNPPLAGGLNEQFFGPGTRLTVL.

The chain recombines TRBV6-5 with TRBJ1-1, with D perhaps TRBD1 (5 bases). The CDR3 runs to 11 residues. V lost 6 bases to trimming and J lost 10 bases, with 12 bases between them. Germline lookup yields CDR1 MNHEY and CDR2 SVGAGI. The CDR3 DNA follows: TGTGCCAGCAGCCCGAATAGGGGAGCTTTCTTT. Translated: CASSPNRGAFF.

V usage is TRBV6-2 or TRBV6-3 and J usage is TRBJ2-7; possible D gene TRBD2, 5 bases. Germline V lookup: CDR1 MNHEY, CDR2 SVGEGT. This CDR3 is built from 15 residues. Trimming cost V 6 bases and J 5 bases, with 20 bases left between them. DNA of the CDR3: TGTGCCAGCAGCCCATGGAGGACCACGGTACACGAGCAGTACTTC. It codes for CASSPWRTTVHEQYF.

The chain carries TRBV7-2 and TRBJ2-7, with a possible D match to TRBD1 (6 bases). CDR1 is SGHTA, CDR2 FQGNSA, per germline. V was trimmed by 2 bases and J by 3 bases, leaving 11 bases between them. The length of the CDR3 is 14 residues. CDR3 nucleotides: TGTGCCAGCAGCTTATTAACAGGGTTCTACGAGCAGTACTTC. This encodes CASSLLTGFYEQYF.

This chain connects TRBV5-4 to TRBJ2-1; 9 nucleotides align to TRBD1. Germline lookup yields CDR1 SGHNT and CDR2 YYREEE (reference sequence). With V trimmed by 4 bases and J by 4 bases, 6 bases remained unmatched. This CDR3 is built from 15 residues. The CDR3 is CASSTGTGLYNEQFF. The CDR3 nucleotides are TGTGCCAGCAGCACCGGGACAGGGTTGTACAATGAGCAGTTCTTC.

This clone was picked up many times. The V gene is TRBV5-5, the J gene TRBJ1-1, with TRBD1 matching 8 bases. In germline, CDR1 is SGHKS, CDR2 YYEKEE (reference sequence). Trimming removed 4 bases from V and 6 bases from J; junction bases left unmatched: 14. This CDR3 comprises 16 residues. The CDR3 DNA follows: TGTGCCAGCAGCGTGCAACGTGCAGGACAGGGCTCTGAAGCTTTCTTT. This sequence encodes CASSVQRAGQGSEAFF. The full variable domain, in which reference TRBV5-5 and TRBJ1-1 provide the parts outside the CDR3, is DAGVTQSPTHLIKTRGQQVTLRCSPISGHKSVSWYQQVLGQGPQFIFQYYEKEERGRGNFPDRFSARQFPNYSSELNVNALLLGDSALYLCASSVQRAGQGSEAFFGQGTRLTVV.

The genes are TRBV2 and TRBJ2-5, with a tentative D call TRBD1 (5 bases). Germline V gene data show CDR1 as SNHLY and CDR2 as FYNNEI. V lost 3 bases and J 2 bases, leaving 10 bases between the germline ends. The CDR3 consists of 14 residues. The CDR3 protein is CASSEGPLQETQYF. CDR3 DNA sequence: TGTGCCAGCAGTGAGGGGCCGCTACAAGAGACCCAGTACTTC.